This T cell receptor beta chain was recovered during a study of blood T cell repertoires in COVID-19. Study as a whole: COVID-19 samples from acute and convalescent phases originated in the United States, Italy and Spain. The cDNA or gDNA used as material had been derived from T cells, B-cell-depleted T cells, or PBMCs.

Original methodology: Amplifying reference gene primers gave estimates of nucleated cell counts. Sequencing was performed with immunoSEQ multiplex PCR; in TCRdb, only in-frame clones are kept and a portion is missing. That table is the source of V, J and clone size, and D and trimming were worked out from the DNA. The sample holds about 170,000 clones, just under 85% seen once. Enrolment of Seattle patients took place during active infection, and they were followed longitudinally. The length of the CDR3 is 12 residues. V was pared by 6 bases and J by 10 bases, with 14 bases between. Germline V CDR1 and CDR2: KGHSH, LQKENI.

The rearrangement links TRBV18 to TRBJ2-3; weak D call: TRBD1 (5 bases). Sequencing was performed on peripheral blood. The clonotype originates from a woman of 80 years or more with COVID-19, enrolled during active disease. The CDR3 DNA reads as TGTGCCAGCTCCCCCGAGATAGGGGCGCAGTATTTT. This codes for CASSPEIGAQYF. The whole variable domain, remainder taken from reference TRBV18 and TRBJ2-3, is NAGVMQNPRHLVRRRGQEARLRCSPMKGHSHVYWYRQLPEEGLKFMVYLQKENIIDESGMPKERFSAEFPKEGPSILRIQQVVRGDSAAYFCASSPEIGAQYFGPGTRLTVL.